The present entry profiles one T cell receptor delta chain with its context. This clone is large (0.1 to 1%). This clone's antigen is unknown. The record has no base qualities; no much larger clone is one base away. The data were taken from a study of fetal and pediatric gammadelta thymocytes (dated by TCRdb to between 2021 and 2024). As for the study more broadly: The bulk gammadelta thymocyte repertoires combined previously published and newly generated, unpublished data and were used to strengthen a single-cell study of gammadelta thymocyte development. The bulk gammadelta thymocyte repertoires combined unpublished data with previously published data (refs 27,28). A total of 10 or so subjects, comprising 3 fetal thymus donors and 7 pediatric thymus donors, were covered by the bulk gammadelta thymocyte repertoire set. Bulk TCR repertoire data were included to raise the number of subjects and reinforce the CDR3 publicity analysis. What the research found in general, with its limitations: Compared with post-natal repertoires, fetal gammadelta thymocyte repertoires were previously reported to be enriched for TRDV2, TRGV8 and TRGV9 usage, low N additions and public CDR3s.

Fetal thymuses came from elective pregnancy terminations at roughly 14 to 22 weeks estimated gestational age, performed for socio-psychological reasons in Singapore. All fetuses were assessed as structurally normal by ultrasound before termination and by gross morphological examination after termination. Thymocytes were stained with Zombie NIR viability dye and antibodies against CD3 (UCHT1), TCRgammadelta (11F2), TCRVgamma9 (IMMU360) and TCRVdelta2 (IMMU389). Bulk TRD and TRG CDR3 repertoires were produced separately from sorted Vgamma9Vdelta2 and nonVgamma9Vdelta2 gammadelta thymocytes taken from human fetal and pediatric thymuses. Thymic cell suspensions were made from fetal and post-natal thymuses as previously described. CD3+ gammadeltaTCR+ Vgamma9+ Vdelta2+ cells were sorted as Vgamma9Vdelta2 thymocytes. A FACS Aria III cell sorter (BD Biosciences) was used for cell sorting. Inclusive of the bounding cysteine and phenylalanine, the CDR3 is 17 residues long. Only the CDR3 DNA is retained, 51 bases long and in frame from the first base. The germline V gene sets CDR1 to GEAIGNYY and CDR2 to EKD. Trimming removed 0 bases from V and 3 bases from J, leaving 11 bases between the germline ends.

Instrument on record: Illumina MiSeq. The published analysis was carried out like this. For publicity analysis, the Vgamma9Vdelta2 and nonVgamma9Vdelta2 bulk CDR3 files were merged for each subject into one combined repertoire per subject. CDR3 publicity was given a score from 0 to 19 by checking each amino acid sequence across 9 single-cell datasets and 10 bulk repertoires with base R and dplyr. After TCRdb called clones again from the public reads with CATT, rows with identical DNA were merged. These V and J calls are TCRdb output, not the study's own analysis. This sample comprises around 500 delta-chain clones, roughly 30% of them detected only once. The ten largest clones represent 20% to 25% of the sample.

The V and J genes are TRDV2 and TRDJ3, and the D gene may be TRDD3, 6 bases matching. Sequences were obtained from Vgamma9Vdelta2 gamma-delta T cells from the thymus. The sample's cell subset or site label, in plain terms: sorted CD3+gammadeltaTCR+Vgamma9+Vdelta2+ thymocytes. This receptor was obtained from a human fetus. The sequenced DNA is TGTGCCTGTGACACCTTCGAGGGGATCTGGGACACCCGACAGATGTTTTTC. The resulting protein is CACDTFEGIWDTRQMFF.